The following is a T cell receptor beta chain sequence with its context. The target antigen is unknown. The CDR3 totals 12 residues. The V and J ends lost 6 bases and 9 bases respectively, with 14 bases between them. Germline V lookup: CDR1 MNHNS, CDR2 SASEGT. Clones were sequenced by immunoSEQ multiplex PCR, and TCRdb holds only the in-frame ones, with some missing. The sample has 110,000 or so clones, approximately 92% seen once. This specimen belongs to a study of T cell responses to AZD1222 COVID-19 vaccine. Findings and caveats of the study: Donor demographics were predominantly white British with a female majority; clonal diversity may be underestimated. Reports indicate that nearly half of spike-specific TCRs are directed at unmutated variant regions.

V and J are TRBV6-1 and TRBJ1-1; tentatively, D is TRBD1 (5 bases). Sample: peripheral blood, taken 28 days after the second AZD1222 dose. The TCR comes from an adult who received the AZD1222 COVID-19 vaccine. CDR3 sequence (DNA): TGTGCCAGCAGCCCTCAGGGAGGTAAAGCTTTCTTT. Protein product: CASSPQGGKAFF.